The following is a T cell receptor beta chain sequence with its context. This entry is derived from a study of control samples from healthy donors and cancer patients. The length of the CDR3 is 15 residues. Trimming took 0 bases from V and 5 from J; bases not matched to a gene: 4. Germline loops: CDR1 SGHDT, CDR2 YYEEEE. The protocol was immunoSEQ multiplex PCR, while the TCRdb copy is restricted to in-frame clones and leaves out a portion. The repertoire includes roughly 150,000 clones, around nine tenths of them detected once, and approximately 1.8% sits in the top ten. The chain recombines TRBV5-6 with TRBJ2-5; 10 bases map to TRBD2. Sequencing used blood. This clonotype was obtained from a young man in good health. The CDR3 spells CASSLAASGGETQYF. The CDR3 DNA follows: TGTGCCAGCAGCTTGGCCGCTAGCGGGGGCGAGACCCAGTACTTC.